The source of this T cell receptor (beta chain) is a study of T cell changes during pregnancy in multiple sclerosis. Sequencing used immunoSEQ multiplex PCR; TCRdb keeps in-frame clones, though not all of them. The sample holds 35,000 to 45,000 clones, approximately 89% seen once. Germline V gives CDR1 MNHEY, CDR2 SVGAGI. This CDR3 spans 15 amino acids. Trimming pared 2 bases from V and 2 bases from J, leaving 12 bases between. V usage is TRBV6-5 and J usage is TRBJ2-5; D is undetermined. The source material was CD4+ T cells from peripheral blood mononuclear cells, sampled after pregnancy. The sequence derives from a female donor in good health, enrolled as a control in a pregnancy study. The CDR3 sequence is CASSYLRLRQETQYF. The CDR3 nucleotides are TGTGCCAGCAGTTACCTCAGGTTGAGACAAGAGACCCAGTACTTC.